A single sample is the source of the 5 T cell receptor beta chains below, sequenced in a study of CD8+CD57+ T cells in acquired aplastic anemia. Profiling that covered TCR beta VDJ and CDR3 relied on genomic DNA as its template. Each CDR3 protein gets one entry after TCRdb re-called the reads with MiXCR. The table shows around 170,000 distinct CDR3 sequences, with 48% occurring only once. Patients included in sequencing had previously demonstrated CD8+CD57+ cell expansion by flow cytometry. Sample: sorted CD4+, CD8+, or CD8+CD57+ T cells (not recorded which) from PBMCs. These receptors originate from a human donor with aplastic anemia.

This chain connects TRBV25-1 to TRBJ1-1, with D maybe TRBD1 (5 bases). From germline, CDR1 is MGHDK and CDR2 SYGVNS. The CDR3 length is 17 residues. The ends were cut back, 8 bases at V and 0 bases at J, with 22 bases in the middle. CDR3 sequence (DNA): TGTGCCAGCTCCTTCCGGGGGGTCGCTTTGATGAACACTGAAGCTTTCTTT. This translates into CASSFRGVALMNTEAFF. The variable domain in full, with the rest retrieved from reference TRBV25-1 and TRBJ1-1, is EADIYQTPRYLVIGTGKKITLECSQTMGHDKMYWYQQDPGMELHLIHYSYGVNSTEKGDLSSESTVSRIRTEHFPLTLESARPSHTSQYLCASSFRGVALMNTEAFFGQGTRLTVV.

J is TRBJ1-6 and V is TRBV24-1; 7 bases fit TRBD1. Germline V CDR1 and CDR2: KGHDR, SFDVKD. The ends lost 5 bases at V and 10 bases at J; junction bases unmatched: 10. This CDR3 contains 15 residues. The DNA of the CDR3 is TGTGCCACCAGTGCCCCCGGGACAGACTCCTCACCCCTCCACTTT. It is translated as CATSAPGTDSSPLHF.

This clonotype turned up a few times. This rearrangement joins TRBV2 to TRBJ1-1; TRBD1 agrees at 9 bases. Trimming at V came to 6 bases and at J to 4 bases, leaving 6 bases not matched to a gene. The length of the CDR3 is 14 residues. Germline CDR1 reads SNHLY; CDR2 reads FYNNEI. Here the CDR3 reads CASRDTGGITEAFF. The DNA of the CDR3 is TGTGCCAGCAGGGACACAGGGGGCATCACTGAAGCTTTCTTT. Full variable domain (rest looked up from reference TRBV2 and TRBJ1-1): EPEVTQTPSHQVTQMGQEVILRCVPISNHLYFYWYRQILGQKVEFLVSFYNNEISEKSEIFDDQFSVERPDGSNFTLKIRSTKLEDSAMYFCASRDTGGITEAFFGQGTRLTVV.

This clonotype was observed many times. V and J are TRBV2 and TRBJ2-1, with 9 bases lining up with TRBD2. This CDR3 is built from 14 residues. V shed 3 bases and J 7 bases; nucleotides not matched to a gene: 4. Germline-derived CDR1 and CDR2 are SNHLY and FYNNEI. CDR3 bases: TGTGCCAGCAGTGAGACTAGCGGAGTGAATGAGCAGTTCTTC. Translating gives CASSETSGVNEQFF.

The genes are TRBV7-9 and TRBJ2-7; D is possibly TRBD2 (5 bases). Trimming removed 8 bases from V and 3 bases from J, with 14 bases in between. Germline lookup yields CDR1 SEHNR and CDR2 FQNEAQ (reference sequence). The CDR3 loop spans 13 amino acids. CDR3 amino acids: CASDQEDLYEQYF. In DNA, the CDR3 is TGTGCCAGCGACCAGGAGGACCTCTACGAGCAGTACTTC.